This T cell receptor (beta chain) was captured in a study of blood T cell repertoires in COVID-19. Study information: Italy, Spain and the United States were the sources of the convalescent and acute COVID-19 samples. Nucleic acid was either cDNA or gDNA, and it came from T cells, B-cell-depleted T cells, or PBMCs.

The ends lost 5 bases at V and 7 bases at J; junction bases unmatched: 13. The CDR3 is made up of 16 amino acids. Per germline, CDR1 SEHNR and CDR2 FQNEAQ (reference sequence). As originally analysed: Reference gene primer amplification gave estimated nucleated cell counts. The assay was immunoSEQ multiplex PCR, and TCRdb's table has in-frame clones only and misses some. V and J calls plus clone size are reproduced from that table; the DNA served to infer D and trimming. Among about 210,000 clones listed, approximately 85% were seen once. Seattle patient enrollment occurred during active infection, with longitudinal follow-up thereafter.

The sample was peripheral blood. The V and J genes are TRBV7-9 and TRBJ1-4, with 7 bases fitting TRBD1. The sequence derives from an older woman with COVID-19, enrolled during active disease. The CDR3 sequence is CASSQGTGTAGEKLFF. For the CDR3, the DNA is TGTGCCAGCAGCCAAGGGACCGGGACAGCCGGTGAAAAACTGTTTTTT.